This TCR beta chain was recovered during a study of spatial heterogeneity in lung cancer. Study details: Beta-chain sequences were consistently detected more often than alpha-chain sequences. Study outcomes and limitations: Estimates put coverage of tumor T cells near 7% for alpha and 13% for beta chains. Tumor mutation count correlated with how many alpha and beta TCRs expanded intratumorally.

This clonotype turned up a few times. Its cognate antigen is unknown. Since the library was made to target alpha chains, this beta chain is a stray read and its abundance is not meaningful. MiXCR, run by TCRdb on the 5' RACE reads, gives a single entry per CDR3 protein. The profile shows 4,500 to 5,000 distinct CDR3 sequences, around 12% of them singletons. The time point: sample taken at primary tumor resection. Approximately 70 TRACERx patients with early, untreated non-small cell lung cancer donated samples. Unsorted whole RNA of tumor, nontumor lung or frozen PBMC was sequenced. Germline CDR1 is GTSNPN and CDR2 is SVGIG (reference sequence). V lost 6 bases and J 4 bases, leaving 15 bases between the germline ends. There are 14 residues in the CDR3.

The J gene is TRBJ2-2, the V gene TRBV30; no definite D call. The receptor comes from a male donor with early-stage non-small cell lung cancer. Sequenced here: lung tumor tissue, sampled at surgery. The CDR3 here is CACTIGVLTGELFF. The CDR3 region has the DNA TGTGCCTGTACCATTGGGGTCCTCACCGGGGAGCTGTTTTTT.